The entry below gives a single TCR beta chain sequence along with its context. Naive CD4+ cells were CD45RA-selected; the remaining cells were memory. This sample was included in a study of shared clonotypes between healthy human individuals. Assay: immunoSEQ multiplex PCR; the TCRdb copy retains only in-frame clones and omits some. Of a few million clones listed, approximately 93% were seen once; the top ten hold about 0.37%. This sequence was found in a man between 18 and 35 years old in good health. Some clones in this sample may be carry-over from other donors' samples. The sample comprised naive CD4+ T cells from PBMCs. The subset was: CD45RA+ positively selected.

The DNA for the CDR3 is TGTGCCAGCAGCGAGGGGGGTACGAACACCGGGGAGCTGTTTTTT. Its protein product is CASSEGGTNTGELFF. This chain links TRBV28 with TRBJ2-2; D tentatively reads TRBD1 or TRBD2 (6 bases each). The CDR3 has 15 amino acids. V was clipped by 6 bases and J by 0 bases, with 11 bases between them. The germline CDR1 and CDR2 sequences are MDHEN and SYDVKM.